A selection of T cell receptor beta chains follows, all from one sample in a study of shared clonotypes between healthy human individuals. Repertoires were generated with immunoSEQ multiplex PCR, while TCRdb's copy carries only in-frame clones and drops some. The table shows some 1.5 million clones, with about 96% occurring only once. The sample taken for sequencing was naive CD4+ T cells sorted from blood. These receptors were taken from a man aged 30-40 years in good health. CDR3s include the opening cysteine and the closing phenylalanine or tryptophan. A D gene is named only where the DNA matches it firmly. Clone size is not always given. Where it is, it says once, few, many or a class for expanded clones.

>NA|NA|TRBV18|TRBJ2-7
TGTGCCAGCTCACCAATAGACGGCTCCTACGAGCAGTACTTC
CASSPIDGSYEQYF
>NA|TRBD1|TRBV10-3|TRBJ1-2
TGTGCCATCAGAGGACAGGAAGGAACTAACTATGGCTACACCTTC
CAIRGQEGTNYGYTF
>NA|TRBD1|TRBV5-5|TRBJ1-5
TGTGCCAGCAGCGCGAGGGGGCGTGATCAGCCCCAGCATTTT
CASSARGRDQPQHF
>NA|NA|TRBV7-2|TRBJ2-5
TGTGCCAGCAGCTCCCGGGGTACACAAGAGACCCAGTACTTC
CASSSRGTQETQYF
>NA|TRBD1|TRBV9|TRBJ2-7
TGTGCCAGCAGCCCAAGGGGGCCCGACAACCCATCCTACGAGCAGTACTTC
CASSPRGPDNPSYEQYF
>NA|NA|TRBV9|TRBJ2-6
TGTGCCAGCAGCGTAGCGGGAGCTGGGGCCAACGTCCTGACTTTC
CASSVAGAGANVLTF
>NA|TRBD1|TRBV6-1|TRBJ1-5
TGTGCCAGCAGTGTGACAGGGGAACTTGGGAGGCGCAATCAGCCCCAGCATTTT
CASSVTGELGRRNQPQHF
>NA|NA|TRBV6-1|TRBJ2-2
TGTGCCAGCAGTACCGGGGAGCTGTTTTTT
CASSTGELFF
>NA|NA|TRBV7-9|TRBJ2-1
TGTGCCAGCAGCTTAAGATGGTCCACAACCCGCCGGGATGAGCAGTTCTTC
CASSLRWSTTRRDEQFF
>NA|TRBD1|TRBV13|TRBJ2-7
TGTGCCAGCAGCTCCCAGACAGGGGGGTCCTACGAGCAGTACTTC
CASSSQTGGSYEQYF
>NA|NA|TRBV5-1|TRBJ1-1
TGCGCCAGCACCCTGACGGGGAACACTGAAGCTTTCTTT
CASTLTGNTEAFF
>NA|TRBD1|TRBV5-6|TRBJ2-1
TGTGCCAGCAACCGTCGGGGACAGGGTTTCAATGAGCAGTTCTTC
CASNRRGQGFNEQFF
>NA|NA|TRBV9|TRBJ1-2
TGTGCCAGCAGCGTAGCCCCACGATCCGGGACCAGCTACACCTTC
CASSVAPRSGTSYTF
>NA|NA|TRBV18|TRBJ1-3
TGTGCCAGCTCACCACCCCACGGTGGCCTAAACACCATATATTTT
CASSPPHGGLNTIYF
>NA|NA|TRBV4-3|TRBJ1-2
TGCGCCAGCAGCCAAGATACACTGGACTATGGCTACACCTTC
CASSQDTLDYGYTF
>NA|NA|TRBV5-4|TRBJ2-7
TGTGCCAGCAGTCCCGTGAGGGGGAATCCCGTCGAGCAGTACTTC
CASSPVRGNPVEQYF
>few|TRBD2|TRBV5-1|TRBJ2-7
TGCGCCAGCAGCTTCGGGACTAGCGGCTACGAGCAGTACTTC
CASSFGTSGYEQYF
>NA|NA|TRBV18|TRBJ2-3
TGTGCCAGCTCACCTAGTTCTATTAGCACAGATACGCAGTATTTT
CASSPSSISTDTQYF
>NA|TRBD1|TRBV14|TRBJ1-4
TGTGCCAGCAGCCAAGATTGGACAGGGGTTGGAAAACTGTTTTTT
CASSQDWTGVGKLFF
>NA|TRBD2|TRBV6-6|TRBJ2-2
TGTGCCAGCAGTTACTCACCTAGCGGGAACACCGGGGAGCTGTTTTTT
CASSYSPSGNTGELFF
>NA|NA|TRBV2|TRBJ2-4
TGTGCCAGCAGTGAGGGGGGTATTCAGTACTTC
CASSEGGIQYF
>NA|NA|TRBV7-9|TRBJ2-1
TGTGCCAGCAGCCCTGACGGAGGAAGCTCCTACAATGAGCAGTTCTTC
CASSPDGGSSYNEQFF
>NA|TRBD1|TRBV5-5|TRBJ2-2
TGCGCCAGCAGCCAAGACCCCGGGACAGGGCCATCCGGGGAGCTGTTTTTT
CASSQDPGTGPSGELFF
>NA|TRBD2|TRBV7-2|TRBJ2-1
TGTGCCAGCAGCTTGGGACTAGCCTACAATGAGCAGTTCTTC
CASSLGLAYNEQFF
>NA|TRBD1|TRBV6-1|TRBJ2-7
TGTGCCAGTAGCCGCGACAGGGGGACGGAGCAGTACTTC
CASSRDRGTEQYF
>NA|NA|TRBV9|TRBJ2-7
TGTGCCAGCAGCGTAGCGGGCCTGGGGGGAGCCGGAACCTACGAGCAGTACTTC
CASSVAGLGGAGTYEQYF
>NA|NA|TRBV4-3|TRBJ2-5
TGCGCCAGCAGCCAAGACTGGGCGGACCAAGAGACCCAGTACTTC
CASSQDWADQETQYF
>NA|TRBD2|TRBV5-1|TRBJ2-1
TGCGCCAGCAGCGAGGGACTAGCGGGAGCGGGTAACAATGAGCAGTTCTTC
CASSEGLAGAGNNEQFF
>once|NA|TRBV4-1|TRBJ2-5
TGCGCCAGCAGCCAAGAAGGAGGGGAGTTAGAGACCCAGTACTTC
CASSQEGGELETQYF
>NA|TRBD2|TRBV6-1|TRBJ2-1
TGTGCCAGCAGTGCCCGGCGGGAGGCTGAGCAGTTCTTC
CASSARREAEQFF
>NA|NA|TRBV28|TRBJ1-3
TGTGCCAGCAGGCCCACAGGGCGCTCTGGAAACACCATATATTTT
CASRPTGRSGNTIYF
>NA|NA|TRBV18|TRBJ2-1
TGTGCCAGCTCAAGTAGGAATGAGCAGTTCTTC
CASSSRNEQFF
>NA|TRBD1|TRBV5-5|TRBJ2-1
TGTGCCAGCAGCACCCGAGGGCAGGGGGTAAGGTACAATGAGCAGTTCTTC
CASSTRGQGVRYNEQFF
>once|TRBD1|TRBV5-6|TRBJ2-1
TGTGCCAGCAGCCCCTGGACAGGGAGATACAATGAGCAGTTCTTC
CASSPWTGRYNEQFF
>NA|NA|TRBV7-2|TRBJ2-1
TGTGCCAGCAGCGTTAGGAGAGTAGCTAGGGAGCAGTTCTTC
CASSVRRVAREQFF
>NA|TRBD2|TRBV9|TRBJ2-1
TGTGCCAGCAGCGTAGTAGGCCAAACTAGCGGGAGGGCCGATGAGCAGTTCTTC
CASSVVGQTSGRADEQFF
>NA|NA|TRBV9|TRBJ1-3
TGTGCCAGCAGCCTCTCTGGCCACTCTGGAAACACCATATATTTT
CASSLSGHSGNTIYF
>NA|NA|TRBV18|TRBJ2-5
TGTGCCAGCTCACCTTCTTCCCCCATAGGGACCCAGTACTTC
CASSPSSPIGTQYF
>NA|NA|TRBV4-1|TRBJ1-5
TGCGCCAGCAGCCAGGGACCCTTTATCGATCAGCCCCAGCATTTT
CASSQGPFIDQPQHF
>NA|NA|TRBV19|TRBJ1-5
TGTGCCAGTAGTATTCGGCTCTATCAGCCCCAGCATTTT
CASSIRLYQPQHF
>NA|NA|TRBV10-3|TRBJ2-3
TGTGCCATCAAGGCGGGGGCAGGGAGCACAGATACGCAGTATTTT
CAIKAGAGSTDTQYF
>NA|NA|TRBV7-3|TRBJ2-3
TGTGCCAGCAGCCGGCGGGCTAGCGGCACAGATACGCAGTATTTT
CASSRRASGTDTQYF
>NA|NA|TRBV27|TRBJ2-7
TGTGCCAGCAGGGTGACAGGAGGGTTCCACGAGCAGTACTTC
CASRVTGGFHEQYF
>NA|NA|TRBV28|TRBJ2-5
TGTGCCAGCAGTCGCCGACAGGCTTTTCGGGAGACCCAGTACTTC
CASSRRQAFRETQYF
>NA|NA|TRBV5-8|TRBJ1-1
TGTGCCAGCAGCTTACGGGGGCCGATCACTGAAGCTTTCTTT
CASSLRGPITEAFF
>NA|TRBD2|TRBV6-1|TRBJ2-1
TGTGCCAGCAGTGATCAGACTAGCGGGAGGAGGATGAATGAGCAGTTCTTC
CASSDQTSGRRMNEQFF
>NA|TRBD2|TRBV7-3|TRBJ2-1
TGTGCCAGCAGCTTAAATCCGGGACTAGCGGGAGTACGCGAGCAGTTCTTC
CASSLNPGLAGVREQFF
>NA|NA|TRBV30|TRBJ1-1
TGTGCCTGGAGGGAACGGACAGTTCCCTCCTGGGGAGCTTTCTTT
CAWRERTVPSWGAFF
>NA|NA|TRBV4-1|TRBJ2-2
TGCGCCAGCAGCCAAGAACAGTCGGGAAAAACCGGGGAGCTGTTTTTT
CASSQEQSGKTGELFF